The 22 T cell receptor beta chains given below trace back to one sample, sequenced in a study of a mutant IDH1 vaccine in newly diagnosed glioma. Repertoires were generated with immunoSEQ multiplex PCR, while TCRdb's copy carries only in-frame clones and drops some. The table includes 40,000 or so clones, around 83% detected once. Time point described: week 11, during vaccination. Topical imiquimod accompanied each vaccine dose, which consisted of 300 ug of mutant IDH1 20-mer peptide. No antigen has been assigned to these receptors. The input for sequencing was PBMCs, taken from a glioma patient whose treatment included an IDH1 peptide vaccine. These receptors came from a man aged 40-55 years with glioma.

In its sample, this clone was seen a few times. J is TRBJ1-1 and V is TRBV10-3; no clear D. V dropped 2 bases and J dropped 2 bases, with 15 bases sitting between them. This CDR3 region has 16 residues. Germline CDR1 is ENHRY and CDR2 is SYGVKD. CDR3 residues: CAISEESTTLNTEAFF. CDR3 sequence (DNA): TGTGCCATCAGTGAGGAATCCACAACCCTTAACACTGAAGCTTTCTTT.

This chain joins TRBV15 and TRBJ2-5; D unclear. The CDR3 is 11 amino acids. Trimming shortened V by 8 bases and J by 3 bases, and 7 bases separated the two germline ends. CDR1 and CDR2 from the germline V gene are LNHNV and YYDKDF (reference sequence). This CDR3 reads CATQGEETQYF. The CDR3 nucleotides read TGTGCCACCCAAGGCGAAGAGACCCAGTACTTC.

For this clone: Other nucleotide sequences in the sample specify the same CDR3. J is TRBJ2-1 and V is TRBV6-1; 12 bases align to TRBD2. J was trimmed by 9 bases and V by 1 base; bases with no gene match: 7. This CDR3 has 16 residues. Germline lookup yields CDR1 MNHNS and CDR2 SASEGT. Written as DNA, the CDR3 is TGTGCCAGCAGTGAAGTATCGGGACTAGCGGGCGGTGAGCAGTTCTTC. Translation: CASSEVSGLAGGEQFF.

This rearrangement joins TRBV5-1 to TRBJ1-1; 12 bases match TRBD1. Germline CDR1 and CDR2: SGHRS and YFSETQ. V gave up 2 bases and J gave up 7 bases; unmatched junction bases: 6. CDR3 size: 15 residues. This CDR3 is CASSFRGTGGDEAFF. The CDR3 nucleotides read TGCGCCAGCAGCTTTCGCGGGACAGGGGGCGATGAAGCTTTCTTT.

The rearrangement joins TRBV2 to TRBJ2-3, with D possibly being TRBD2 (5 bases). Germline CDR1 reads SNHLY; CDR2 reads FYNNEI. The CDR3 loop spans 14 amino acids. V shed 6 bases and J shed 2 bases, with 12 bases lying between them. The CDR3 coding sequence is TGTGCCAGCAGGAAAAGCGGACTCACAGATACGCAGTATTTT. Its protein product is CASRKSGLTDTQYF.

The J gene is TRBJ2-1, the V gene TRBV2; the D gene could be TRBD1 or TRBD2 (5 bases each). V shed 5 bases and J shed 0 bases, with 11 bases lying between them. The CDR3 contains 15 residues. Germline V gene lookup returns CDR1 SNHLY and CDR2 FYNNEI. CDR3 amino acids: CASSLGRSSYNEQFF. The CDR3 nucleotides are TGTGCCAGCAGTTTGGGACGCAGCTCCTACAATGAGCAGTTCTTC.

V is TRBV19 and J is TRBJ1-2; TRBD1 is a possible D gene (5 bases). Germline-derived CDR1 and CDR2 are LNHDA and SQIVND (reference sequence). V gave up 5 bases and J gave up 1 base, with 23 bases separating them. The CDR3 has 18 amino acids. CDR3 amino acids: CASSHGGVQRGGNYGYTF. CDR3 in DNA: TGTGCCAGTAGTCACGGAGGGGTTCAGCGGGGTGGTAACTATGGCTACACCTTC. Full variable domain (rest looked up from reference TRBV19 and TRBJ1-2): DGGITQSPKYLFRKEGQNVTLSCEQNLNHDAMYWYRQDPGQGLRLIYYSQIVNDFQKGDIAEGYSVSREKKESFPLTVTSAQKNPTAFYLCASSHGGVQRGGNYGYTFGSGTRLTVV.

This clone was seen a few times. The V call is TRBV29-1, the J call TRBJ1-1, with TRBD1 identical over 9 bases. Per the germline V gene, CDR1 is SQVTM and CDR2 is ANQGSEA. The CDR3 loop spans 14 amino acids. After removal of 6 bases from V and 3 bases from J, the junction contained 8 bases not matched to a gene. CDR3 region: CSVARQGGYTEAFF. DNA of the CDR3: TGCAGCGTCGCTAGACAGGGGGGATACACTGAAGCTTTCTTT.

V usage is TRBV18 and J usage is TRBJ2-7, with TRBD2 matching over 8 bases. The CDR3 length is 14 residues. The V and J ends lost 1 base and 4 bases, in that order; junction bases with no gene match: 3. Germline CDR1 reads KGHSH; CDR2 reads LQKENI. Written as DNA, the CDR3 is TGTGCCAGCTCACCACGGGCGGGAGGTTACGAGCAGTACTTC. The encoded protein is CASSPRAGGYEQYF.

V usage is TRBV14 and J usage is TRBJ2-7, with D maybe TRBD2 (6 bases). V lost 0 bases and J 2 bases, leaving 20 bases between the germline ends. Germline loops: CDR1 SGHDN, CDR2 FVKESK. CDR3 length: 18 residues. The CDR3 nucleotides are TGTGCCAGCAGCCAAGATAGAAGTTGGTTCCGCGGGACCTACGAGCAGTACTTC. Its translation: CASSQDRSWFRGTYEQYF.

This clone is labeled as medium-sized. V and J are TRBV5-1 and TRBJ1-1; TRBD1 matches at 8 bases. J gave up 4 bases and V 3 bases, and 8 bases lay outside the gene matches. Germline lookup yields CDR1 SGHRS and CDR2 YFSETQ. The CDR3 extends over 15 amino acids. The CDR3 reads CASSSTGVSGTEAFF. CDR3 in DNA: TGCGCCAGCAGCTCGACAGGGGTCTCGGGCACTGAAGCTTTCTTT.

This chain connects TRBV10-3 to TRBJ2-3; D tentatively fits TRBD1 or TRBD2 (5 bases each). The CDR3 is 13 residues long. Trimming stripped 4 bases from V and 12 bases from J, with 17 bases between. Looked up from germline, CDR1 is ENHRY and CDR2 is SYGVKD. The CDR3 loop is CAISVGPDSAQYF. The CDR3 nucleotides are TGTGCCATCAGTGTGGGACCAGACAGTGCCCAGTATTTT.

The chain employs TRBV7-3 and TRBJ2-3, with a weak D call TRBD2 (7 bases). The V end was cut by 2 bases, the J end by 4 bases, with 13 bases between. In germline, CDR1 is SGHTA, CDR2 FQGTGA. The CDR3 is 15 residues long. The CDR3 bases are TGTGCCAGCAGCTTATCGGGGGCGGGAGCAGATACGCAGTATTTT. Translating gives CASSLSGAGADTQYF.

V is TRBV9 and J is TRBJ1-1, with D perhaps matching TRBD1 (6 bases). Trimming took off 2 bases at V and 3 bases at J, with 14 bases between the two ends. This CDR3 has 15 amino acids. Germline V gene data show CDR1 as SGDLS and CDR2 as YYNGEE. The chain's CDR3 is CASSVGARGDTEAFF. The CDR3 DNA sequence: TGTGCCAGCAGCGTGGGGGCGAGGGGGGACACTGAAGCTTTCTTT. The variable domain in full, completed from reference TRBV9 and TRBJ1-1, reads DSGVTQTPKHLITATGQRVTLRCSPRSGDLSVYWYQQSLDQGLQFLIQYYNGEERAKGNILERFSAQQFPDLHSELNLSSLELGDSALYFCASSVGARGDTEAFFGQGTRLTVV.

The rearrangement links TRBV7-2 to TRBJ1-3, with 9 bases aligning to TRBD1. The CDR3 is 17 amino acids. V gave up 4 bases and J gave up 0 bases; unmatched junction bases: 7. Per germline, CDR1 SGHTA and CDR2 FQGNSA. The CDR3 here is CASSSHRGLGSGNTIYF. The CDR3 nucleotides are TGTGCCAGCAGCTCCCACAGGGGGCTCGGCTCTGGAAACACCATATATTTT.

The rearrangement joins TRBV4-1 to TRBJ1-4; D not certain. Trimming stripped 2 bases from V and 8 bases from J, with 12 bases between. The CDR3 runs 14 residues. Germline V lookup: CDR1 MGHRA, CDR2 YSYEKL. CDR3 sequence: CASSQRRVEEKLFF. CDR3 DNA: TGCGCCAGCAGCCAAAGGAGGGTAGAGGAAAAACTGTTTTTT.

The J gene is TRBJ1-3, the V gene TRBV15; perhaps TRBD1 as D (6 bases). The CDR3 totals 16 residues. V was clipped by 1 base and J by 1 base, with 11 bases between them. Germline CDR1 reads LNHNV; CDR2 reads YYDKDF (reference sequence). In DNA form, the CDR3 reads TGTGCCACCAGCAGAGCCAACACAGGGTCTGGAAACACCATATATTTT. Residues: CATSRANTGSGNTIYF.

The V and J genes are TRBV7-2 and TRBJ1-2, with 7 bases matching TRBD1. Germline trimming cut 5 bases from V and 2 bases from J; bases unmatched to any gene: 2. The CDR3 is 13 amino acids. The germline V gene has CDR1 SGHTA and CDR2 FQGNSA. The CDR3 spells CASSPGQNYGYTF. The CDR3 DNA is TGTGCCAGCAGCCCGGGACAGAACTATGGCTACACCTTC.

V gene TRBV27 combines with J gene TRBJ1-5; tentatively, D is TRBD1 (6 bases). CDR1 is MNHEY and CDR2 is SMNVEV in the germline V gene (reference sequence). V was cut by 3 bases and J by 9 bases, with 15 bases left in between. The CDR3 contains 14 residues. In nucleotides, the CDR3 is TGTGCCAGCAGTTTCGGTGGGGGCTACTTGCCCCAGCATTTT. Encoded protein: CASSFGGGYLPQHF.

The chain's CDR3 is CASSLQGWNQPQHF. The CDR3 DNA reads as TGTGCCAGCTCGCTCCAAGGGTGGAATCAGCCCCAGCATTTT. The J gene is TRBJ1-5, the V gene TRBV18; D gene unclear. The CDR3 is 14 residues long. The ends were cut back, 6 bases at V and 4 bases at J, with 13 bases in the middle. CDR1 is KGHSH, CDR2 LQKENI, per germline.

This chain uses TRBV5-6 with TRBJ2-7; tentative D call: TRBD2 (5 bases). CDR3 size: 12 residues. CDR1 is SGHDT, CDR2 YYEEEE, per germline. CDR3 amino acids: CVWRTTRYEQYF. The DNA of the CDR3 is TGTGTCTGGAGGACGACCCGCTACGAGCAGTACTTC.

V is TRBV5-1 and J is TRBJ2-5; 10 bases map to TRBD1. This CDR3 contains 14 residues. Germline V gene sequence: CDR1 SGHRS, CDR2 YFSETQ. With V trimmed by 5 bases and J by 3 bases, 4 bases remained unmatched. CDR3 region: CASSQTGGEETQYF. The CDR3 DNA reads as TGCGCCAGCAGTCAGACAGGGGGCGAAGAGACCCAGTACTTC.